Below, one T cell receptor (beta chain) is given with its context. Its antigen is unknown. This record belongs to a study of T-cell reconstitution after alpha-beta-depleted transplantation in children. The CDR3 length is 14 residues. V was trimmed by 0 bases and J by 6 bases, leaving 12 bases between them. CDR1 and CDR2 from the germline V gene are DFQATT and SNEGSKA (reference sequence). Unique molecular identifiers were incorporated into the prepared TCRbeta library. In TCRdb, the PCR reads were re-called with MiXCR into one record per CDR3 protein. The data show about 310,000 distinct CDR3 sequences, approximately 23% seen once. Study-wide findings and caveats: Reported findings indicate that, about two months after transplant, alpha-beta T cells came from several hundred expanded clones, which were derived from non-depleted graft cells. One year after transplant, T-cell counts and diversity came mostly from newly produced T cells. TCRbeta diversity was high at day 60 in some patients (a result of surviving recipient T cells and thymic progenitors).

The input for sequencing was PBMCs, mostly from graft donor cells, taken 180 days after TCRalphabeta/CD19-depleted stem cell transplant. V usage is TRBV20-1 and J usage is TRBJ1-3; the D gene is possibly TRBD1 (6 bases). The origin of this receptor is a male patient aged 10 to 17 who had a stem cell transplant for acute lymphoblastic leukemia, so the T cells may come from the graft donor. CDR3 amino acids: CSARDTGLTNTIYF. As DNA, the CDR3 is TGCAGTGCTAGAGACACAGGGTTAACAAACACCATATATTTT.